One sample yielded the 17 T cell receptor beta chains listed below, sequenced in a study of blood T cell repertoires in COVID-19. Measured with immunoSEQ multiplex PCR; TCRdb has only the in-frame clones, and not every one. The repertoire includes more than 200,000 clones, 86% of them detected once, and about 9.4% sits in the top ten. Material: peripheral blood. The receptors shown here come from a woman between 45 and 65 years old with COVID-19, enrolled during active disease.

The chain recombines TRBV7-2 with TRBJ1-4; TRBD1 matches at 7 bases. J lost 4 bases, V lost 4 bases, and 6 bases had no gene match. The CDR3 is made up of 15 amino acids. Per germline, CDR1 SGHTA and CDR2 FQGNSA. The CDR3 region is CASSSKGAGNEKLFF. CDR3 DNA: TGTGCCAGCAGCTCTAAGGGGGCTGGTAATGAAAAACTGTTTTTT.

The rearrangement links TRBV4-3 to TRBJ1-1; 9 nucleotides align to TRBD1. After removal of 3 bases from V and 1 base from J, the junction contained 21 bases not matched to a gene. The CDR3 is 21 residues long. Germline CDR1 reads LGHNA; CDR2 reads YSLEER. This CDR3 is CASSHKEGQGRLGRGNTEAFF. As DNA, the CDR3 is TGCGCCAGCAGCCACAAAGAGGGACAGGGTAGATTAGGGAGGGGGAACACTGAAGCTTTCTTT.

V and J are TRBV6-1 and TRBJ1-5; tentative D call: TRBD1 (5 bases). Trimming took off 0 bases at V and 7 bases at J, with 10 bases between the two ends. This CDR3 spans 14 amino acids. CDR1 and CDR2 (germline): MNHNS, SASEGT. The DNA for the CDR3 is TGTGCCAGCAGTGAAGCGCAGGGTGGACAGCCCCAGCATTTT. It codes for CASSEAQGGQPQHF.

The chain links TRBV6-2 or TRBV6-3 to TRBJ1-1, with 7 bases fitting TRBD1. The CDR3 is 15 amino acids. Germline trimming cut 5 bases from V and 0 bases from J; bases unmatched to any gene: 6. Germline V gene sequence: CDR1 MNHEY, CDR2 SVGEGT. The CDR3 reads CASSRDSLMNTEAFF. CDR3 nucleotide sequence: TGTGCCAGCAGTCGGGACAGTTTGATGAACACTGAAGCTTTCTTT.

The chain joins TRBV9 to TRBJ2-3; perhaps TRBD2 as D (6 bases). Germline V gives CDR1 SGDLS, CDR2 YYNGEE. Trimming shortened V by 3 bases and J by 14 bases, and 19 bases separated the two germline ends. This CDR3 is built from 13 residues. In DNA, the CDR3 is TGTGCCAGCAGCGCCTTCACTAGCCGTCAGCGGTATTTT. Its protein product is CASSAFTSRQRYF.

V and J are TRBV7-9 and TRBJ2-7; D is undetermined. The ends were cut back, 1 base at V and 3 bases at J, with 10 bases in the middle. CDR3 length: 14 residues. Germline-derived CDR1 and CDR2 are SEHNR and FQNEAQ (reference sequence). The CDR3 DNA follows: TGTGCCAGCAGCTTAGGACTGCCCAGCTACGAGCAGTACTTC. It specifies CASSLGLPSYEQYF.

The chain joins TRBV21-1 to TRBJ1-2; the table assigns TRBD1, which was not confirmed against the DNA. TRBV21-1 is recorded as a pseudogene. This CDR3 is 12 amino acids long. As DNA, the CDR3 is TGTGCCACCCCCGAAGGGGGTAATGGCTACACCTTC. Amino acids: CATPEGGNGYTF.

The chain joins TRBV27 to TRBJ2-5; no reliable D call. CDR1 is MNHEY, CDR2 SMNVEV, per germline (reference sequence). V gave up 5 bases and J gave up 1 base, with 14 bases separating them. The CDR3 has 15 amino acids. CDR3 protein: CASSRYPGPQETQYF. For the CDR3, the DNA is TGTGCCAGCAGTCGATACCCGGGTCCCCAAGAGACCCAGTACTTC.

This clone has ten or more counts. Other DNA sequences in the same sample also yield this CDR3. The chain couples TRBV9 to TRBJ2-7; 11 bases are a match to TRBD1. The V and J ends lost 0 bases and 3 bases, in that order; junction bases with no gene match: 2. The CDR3 covers 15 residues. Germline CDR1 is SGDLS and CDR2 is YYNGEE. Here the CDR3 DNA reads TGTGCCAGCAGCGTAGGCGGGACAGGGGGCTACGAGCAGTACTTC. Translation gives CASSVGGTGGYEQYF. Full variable domain (outside the CDR3, taken from reference TRBV9 and TRBJ2-7): DSGVTQTPKHLITATGQRVTLRCSPRSGDLSVYWYQQSLDQGLQFLIQYYNGEERAKGNILERFSAQQFPDLHSELNLSSLELGDSALYFCASSVGGTGGYEQYFGPGTRLTVT.

J is TRBJ2-3 and V is TRBV5-4; D possibly corresponds to TRBD2 (7 bases). CDR3 size: 17 residues. Deletions cut 0 bases from V and 6 bases from J, with 20 bases between. Germline V CDR1 and CDR2: SGHNT, YYREEE (reference sequence). The CDR3 nucleotides read TGTGCCAGCAGCTTGGGAAGCGGGGAACCTGGGGGCGATACGCAGTATTTT. It is translated as CASSLGSGEPGGDTQYF.

V and J are TRBV5-1 and TRBJ1-2, with TRBD1 matching over 10 bases. The V gene end was trimmed by 0 bases and the J gene end by 9 bases; junction bases not matched to a gene: 8. This CDR3 has 15 residues. CDR1 SGHRS and CDR2 YFSETQ come from the germline V gene. The CDR3 nucleotides read TGCGCCAGCAGCTTGGGAGACAGGGGGCCTGGGAGCTACACCTTC. This encodes CASSLGDRGPGSYTF.

The chain recombines TRBV7-9 with TRBJ1-1; D not resolved. The CDR3 has 13 amino acids. Germline loops: CDR1 SEHNR, CDR2 FQNEAQ (reference sequence). Trimming shortened V by 5 bases and J by 5 bases, and 12 bases separated the two germline ends. This chain's CDR3 is CASSPLAGTEAFF. CDR3 bases: TGTGCCAGCAGCCCCCTGGCGGGGACTGAAGCTTTCTTT.

V usage is TRBV29-1 and J usage is TRBJ1-2; a weak D match, TRBD1 (6 bases). V lost 2 bases and J lost 8, with 15 bases in between. This CDR3 spans 13 amino acids. Germline V CDR1 and CDR2: SQVTM, ANQGSEA. CDR3 loop: CSVEWPGVEGYTF. CDR3 sequence (DNA): TGCAGCGTTGAATGGCCAGGGGTCGAGGGCTACACCTTC.

This clone was seen a single time. The CDR3 is CASRSLRFAPGSGELFF. The CDR3, as DNA: TGTGCCAGCAGATCGTTGAGGTTCGCACCCGGGTCCGGGGAGCTGTTTTTT. The chain carries TRBV7-8 and TRBJ2-2; D call uncertain. With 6 bases removed from V and 6 bases from J, the gap between germline ends came to 23 bases. Germline loops: CDR1 SGHVS, CDR2 FQNEAQ. This CDR3 has 17 amino acids.

V and J are TRBV28 and TRBJ1-2; D is perhaps TRBD1 (5 bases). V dropped 4 bases and J dropped 3 bases, with 12 bases sitting between them. This CDR3 spans 14 amino acids. Germline V gene data show CDR1 as MDHEN and CDR2 as SYDVKM. The CDR3 loop reads CASSSPDSYYGYTF. The CDR3 nucleotides are TGTGCCAGCAGTTCACCCGACAGTTACTATGGCTACACCTTC.

This clone was seen only a few times. The chain couples TRBV2 to TRBJ2-4; 8 bases agree with TRBD2. The junction had 6 bases not matched to a gene; V was cut back by 7 bases and J by 1 base. Germline-derived CDR1 and CDR2 are SNHLY and FYNNEI. The CDR3 consists of 15 residues. This CDR3 is CASKLGGGAKNIQYF. The CDR3 DNA is TGTGCCAGCAAACTCGGCGGGGGGGCCAAAAACATTCAGTACTTC.

V and J are TRBV29-1 and TRBJ1-2, with D unresolved. Germline V gene sequence: CDR1 SQVTM, CDR2 ANQGSEA. The V end lost 2 bases, the J end lost 0 bases, and 10 bases lay between the germline ends. CDR3 length: 14 residues. As DNA, the CDR3 is TGCAGCGTTGAAACGTCGCGGCCTAACTATGGCTACACCTTC. Residues: CSVETSRPNYGYTF.